The entry below gives a single T cell receptor (beta chain) sequence along with its context. Its antigen remains unknown. The donors, all of them Caucasian adults, lived in Nashville, Tennessee. This specimen comes from a study of shared clonotypes between healthy human individuals. Study overall: Ranging from 18 to 49 in age, donors were two women and three men.

CDR3 length: 14 amino acids. CDR1 is SGHRS and CDR2 is YFSETQ in the germline V gene. Trimming left V 3 bases short and J 4 bases short, with 13 bases between. Study-wide points: It was expected that sequencing depth would affect clonotype sharing among donors. A limitation of the genetic and exposure-history diversity represented arose from few donors.

Assay: immunoSEQ multiplex PCR; the TCRdb copy retains only in-frame clones and omits some. The table includes hundreds of thousands of clones, 79% detected once. V usage is TRBV5-1 and J usage is TRBJ2-5, with a weak D call TRBD1 (6 bases). The receptor comes from a woman aged 35 to 49 in good health. Some clones in this sample may be carry-over from other donors' samples. The sample comprised PBMCs. Here the CDR3 DNA reads TGCGCCAGCAGCTCACCGACAGGCCTAGAGACCCAGTACTTC. The encoded protein is CASSSPTGLETQYF. The variable domain in full, with the rest retrieved from reference TRBV5-1 and TRBJ2-5, is KAGVTQTPRYLIKTRGQQVTLSCSPISGHRSVSWYQQTPGQGLQFLFEYFSETQRNKGNFPGRFSGRQFSNSRSEMNVSTLELGDSALYLCASSSPTGLETQYFGPGTRLLVL.